The next 31 T cell receptor beta chains were all read from a single sample in a study of identical twins. Each CDR3 protein gets one entry after TCRdb re-called the 5' RACE reads with MiXCR. The table has 500,000 to 550,000 distinct CDR3 sequences, about 20% seen once. The sample also formed part of further work on T cells expressing NK-cell markers.

Sample: CD4+ T cells sorted from blood. The receptor source for this set is a woman between 18 and 29 years old in good health.

This clonotype was observed once. The chain has TRBV19 and TRBJ2-2, with D perhaps matching TRBD1 (5 bases). CDR1 LNHDA and CDR2 SQIVND come from the germline V gene (reference sequence). V gave up 4 bases and J gave up 2 bases, with 14 bases separating them. The CDR3 is made up of 16 amino acids. The CDR3 reads CASSKIGRANTGELFF. The CDR3, as DNA: TGTGCCAGTAGTAAGATCGGCAGGGCCAACACCGGGGAGCTGTTTTTT.

The CDR3 nucleotides read TGCGCCAGCAGCTTGGTGAGCGGGGGCAACTACGAGCAGTACTTC. Amino acid sequence: CASSLVSGGNYEQYF. The chain carries TRBV5-1 and TRBJ2-7, with TRBD2 matching 8 bases. Losses at the gene ends were 0 bases for V and 3 bases for J; bases not matched to a gene: 5. The CDR3 runs 15 residues. The V gene's germline CDR1 is SGHRS and CDR2 YFSETQ.

This clonotype was detected only a few times. V gene TRBV5-1 combines with J gene TRBJ2-1; D is possibly TRBD1 (6 bases). This CDR3 region has 14 residues. CDR1 and CDR2 from the germline V gene are SGHRS and YFSETQ. The germline V and J ends were trimmed by 4 bases and 9 bases, with 17 bases remaining between them. The CDR3 spells CASSVGSRGGEQFF. In DNA, the CDR3 is TGCGCCAGCAGCGTGGGGTCTCGAGGGGGTGAGCAGTTCTTC.

V is TRBV7-2 and J is TRBJ2-7; 7 nucleotides line up with TRBD1. The ends lost 5 bases at V and 6 bases at J; junction bases unmatched: 7. The CDR3 totals 13 residues. Germline V lookup: CDR1 SGHTA, CDR2 FQGNSA. CDR3 residues: CASSKQGLGEQYF. CDR3 nucleotide sequence: TGTGCCAGCAGCAAACAGGGGTTGGGCGAGCAGTACTTC.

Only a few counts were recorded for this clonotype. V gene TRBV20-1 combines with J gene TRBJ2-5; D is possibly TRBD2 (5 bases). Trimming stripped 6 bases from V and 4 bases from J, with 21 bases between. The CDR3 contains 15 residues. Germline V lookup: CDR1 DFQATT, CDR2 SNEGSKA (reference sequence). The CDR3 DNA reads as TGCAGTGCCAGCTACGGGGTCCTGAAAAGAGAGACCCAGTACTTC. It codes for CSASYGVLKRETQYF.

V and J are TRBV6-1 and TRBJ2-6; D not certain. The CDR3 is 16 residues long. Germline CDR1 reads MNHNS; CDR2 reads SASEGT. Trimming shortened V by 6 bases and J by 0 bases, and 12 bases separated the two germline ends. The CDR3 region has the DNA TGTGCCAGCAGCCCCGGACGGGCCTCTGGGGCCAACGTCCTGACTTTC. Protein sequence: CASSPGRASGANVLTF.

CDR3 sequence reads: CASSLYGRGTDTQYF. The DNA of the CDR3 is TGTGCCAGCAGCTTGTATGGGAGGGGAACAGATACGCAGTATTTT. J is TRBJ2-3 and V is TRBV5-6; 7 bases agree with TRBD2. Germline CDR1 is SGHDT and CDR2 is YYEEEE. The CDR3 consists of 15 residues. J lost 3 bases, V lost 1 base, and 5 bases had no gene match.

This chain uses TRBV10-3 with TRBJ2-7; 8 bases agree with TRBD1. Looked up from germline, CDR1 is ENHRY and CDR2 is SYGVKD. The length of the CDR3 is 14 residues. J lost 2 bases, V lost 2 bases, and 2 bases had no gene match. CDR3 in DNA: TGTGCCATCAGTGAGGACAGGGGCCCCTACGAGCAGTACTTC. Residues: CAISEDRGPYEQYF.

This clonotype came up a few times. This rearrangement joins TRBV10-2 to TRBJ2-7, with D possibly being TRBD1 or TRBD2 (5 bases each). Trimming stripped 3 bases from V and 4 bases from J, with 19 bases between. CDR1 is WSHSY, CDR2 SAAADI, per germline. The CDR3 is 16 residues long. Here the CDR3 reads CASSDPLEAGKYEQYF. The CDR3 coding sequence is TGCGCCAGCAGTGACCCCCTGGAGGCAGGGAAATACGAGCAGTACTTC.

The chain is built from TRBV2 and TRBJ2-1; D remains ambiguous. This CDR3 contains 13 residues. CDR1 is SNHLY, CDR2 FYNNEI, per germline. V lost 1 base, J lost 4 bases, and 5 bases lay in between. The DNA of the CDR3 is TGTGCCAGCAGTGAAGTGGCTTACAATGAGCAGTTCTTC. Amino acids: CASSEVAYNEQFF.

V and J are TRBV9 and TRBJ2-3, with 9 bases lining up with TRBD2. V dropped 0 bases and J dropped 5; count of bases not matched to a gene: 7. Germline CDR1 is SGDLS and CDR2 is YYNGEE. This CDR3 comprises 16 residues. CDR3 nucleotides: TGTGCCAGCAGCGTAGAGGCGGGGGGGCCGTTAGATACGCAGTATTTT. As protein: CASSVEAGGPLDTQYF.

This clonotype was counted between two and nine times. The CDR3 nucleotides read TGTGCCAGCAGCTTTAGGGAAGGTGGCTACACCTTC. Protein sequence: CASSFREGGYTF. The chain couples TRBV5-4 to TRBJ1-2; D is undetermined. CDR1 is SGHNT, CDR2 YYREEE, per germline (reference sequence). The CDR3 extends over 12 amino acids. The V gene lost 2 bases and the J gene lost 7 bases, with 9 bases spanning the gap.

The chain has TRBV7-9 and TRBJ2-2; the D gene is possibly TRBD1 (5 bases). CDR3 length equals 14 residues. Trimming removed 4 bases at V and 3 bases at J, with 9 bases between. CDR1 and CDR2 from the germline V gene are SEHNR and FQNEAQ (reference sequence). The CDR3 loop is CASSYSTDTGELFF. CDR3 nucleotide sequence: TGTGCCAGCAGCTACTCGACAGACACCGGGGAGCTGTTTTTT.

This chain joins TRBV12-3 or TRBV12-4 and TRBJ2-4; the D is unclear. CDR3 length: 15 amino acids. Trimming stripped 5 bases from V and 3 bases from J, with 14 bases between. CDR3 sequence reads: CASSPPRSYKNIQYF. The CDR3 DNA reads as TGTGCCAGCAGTCCCCCACGGTCCTACAAAAACATTCAGTACTTC.

The chain recombines TRBV5-1 with TRBJ2-3; TRBD2 matches at 9 bases. Unmatched junction bases numbered 11, after V lost 2 bases and J lost 4 bases. The CDR3 consists of 17 residues. CDR1 is SGHRS and CDR2 is YFSETQ in the germline V gene. Written as DNA, the CDR3 is TGCGCCAGCAGCTTCCCCCCTGGTGGACTAGCGTCAGATACGCAGTATTTT. Translated: CASSFPPGGLASDTQYF.

V gene TRBV20-1 combines with J gene TRBJ2-1, with 10 positions matching TRBD2. After removal of 7 bases from V and 6 bases from J, the junction contained 15 bases not matched to a gene. This CDR3 is built from 16 residues. Germline V CDR1 and CDR2: DFQATT, SNEGSKA (reference sequence). CDR3 bases: TGCAGTGTTAAACAACCGGGACTAGCGAGGGGCAATGAGCAGTTCTTC. The encoded protein is CSVKQPGLARGNEQFF.

This chain joins TRBV5-1 and TRBJ2-1; TRBD1 matches 9 bases. CDR3 size: 16 residues. In germline, CDR1 is SGHRS, CDR2 YFSETQ. With 7 bases clipped from V and 8 bases from J, the junction kept 16 bases outside the gene matches. The CDR3 is CASLRGDRGSGDEQFF. The CDR3 DNA is TGCGCCAGCCTCCGTGGAGACAGGGGGTCCGGCGATGAGCAGTTCTTC.

The chain joins TRBV4-3 to TRBJ1-2, with TRBD1 matching over 7 bases. V lost 2 bases to trimming and J lost 8 bases; unmatched junction nucleotides: 11. Germline V gives CDR1 LGHNA, CDR2 YSLEER. The CDR3 spans 15 residues. The CDR3 DNA reads as TGCGCCAGCAGCCAACTGACAGGGATAGATGAAGGCTACACCTTC. It translates to CASSQLTGIDEGYTF.

This clonotype was picked up many times. This chain uses TRBV5-1 with TRBJ1-1; D is unresolved. V shed 4 bases and J shed 1 base, with 8 bases lying between them. There are 13 residues in the CDR3. Germline V gene sequence: CDR1 SGHRS, CDR2 YFSETQ. CDR3 DNA: TGCGCCAGCAGCCCGCGGCCGAACACTGAAGCTTTCTTT. This gives the protein CASSPRPNTEAFF. The full variable domain, rest sourced from reference TRBV5-1 and TRBJ1-1, is KAGVTQTPRYLIKTRGQQVTLSCSPISGHRSVSWYQQTPGQGLQFLFEYFSETQRNKGNFPGRFSGRQFSNSRSEMNVSTLELGDSALYLCASSPRPNTEAFFGQGTRLTVV.

This chain joins TRBV3-1 and TRBJ2-2; D remains ambiguous. V was cut by 4 bases and J by 5 bases, with 11 bases left in between. CDR1 and CDR2 from the germline V gene are LGHDT and YNNKEL (reference sequence). The CDR3 loop spans 14 amino acids. The CDR3 protein is CASSLQPRTGELFF. CDR3 in DNA: TGTGCCAGCAGCCTCCAACCCCGTACCGGGGAGCTGTTTTTT.

The gene calls are TRBV7-6 and TRBJ2-3; 7 positions match TRBD2. V dropped 5 bases and J dropped 4; count of bases not matched to a gene: 9. The CDR3 totals 15 residues. The germline CDR1 and CDR2 sequences are SGHVS and FNYEAQ. CDR3: CASSPSRTRADTQYF. CDR3 nucleotides: TGTGCCAGCAGCCCTTCTAGGACTAGGGCAGATACGCAGTATTTT.

V and J are TRBV12-3 or TRBV12-4 and TRBJ2-3; D might be TRBD1 (5 bases). Trimming removed 3 bases from V and 1 base from J, with 14 bases in between. This CDR3 is 16 amino acids long. The DNA of the CDR3 is TGTGCCAGCAGTTTCCGACTGGACATCGGCACAGATACGCAGTATTTT. Its translation is CASSFRLDIGTDTQYF.

The chain couples TRBV3-1 to TRBJ1-1; D gene ambiguous. CDR3 length: 12 residues. The germline V and J ends were trimmed by 0 bases and 10 bases, with 9 bases remaining between them. Germline V gives CDR1 LGHDT, CDR2 YNNKEL (reference sequence). CDR3 DNA sequence: TGTGCCAGCAGCCAAGATGGGAGGCTAGCTTTCTTT. Protein sequence: CASSQDGRLAFF.

This clonotype was recorded a few times. The chain employs TRBV20-1 and TRBJ1-5; 7 nucleotides agree with TRBD1. Germline V gene lookup returns CDR1 DFQATT and CDR2 SNEGSKA (reference sequence). The CDR3 consists of 14 residues. Trimming cost V 6 bases and J 6 bases; bases outside gene matches: 11. DNA for the CDR3: TGCAGTGCCCCGAGACAGGGTGAAAGTCAGCCCCAGCATTTT. Translated: CSAPRQGESQPQHF.

This chain joins TRBV6-2 or TRBV6-3 and TRBJ2-7; D might be TRBD1 (5 bases). This CDR3 has 15 amino acids. Trimming removed 3 bases from V and 4 bases from J, with 16 bases in between. CDR1 and CDR2 (germline): MNHEY, SVGEGT. CDR3 sequence: CASSYPQGSSYEQYF. CDR3 in DNA: TGTGCCAGCAGTTATCCGCAGGGCTCGTCATACGAGCAGTACTTC.

Points on this clonotype: One end of the junction varies from germline; a read error may be responsible. The gene calls are TRBV10-3 and TRBJ2-7; D unclear. The germline CDR1 and CDR2 sequences are ENHRY and SYGVKD. This CDR3 region has 11 residues. CDR3 sequence: CDISLGYEQYF. The CDR3 bases are TGTGACATCAGTCTGGGGTACGAGCAGTACTTC.

The chain joins TRBV12-5 to TRBJ1-2; D may be TRBD1 (6 bases). The germline gives CDR1 LGHNT, CDR2 FRNRAP. Trimming took off 6 bases at V and 6 bases at J, with 17 bases between the two ends. This CDR3 has 14 amino acids. CDR3 DNA sequence: TGTGCTAGTGGCCCCCTCACAGGGAATCATGGCTACACCTTC. Translation: CASGPLTGNHGYTF.

In this sample, this clonotype turned up a few times. The chain links TRBV6-5 to TRBJ2-1; TRBD2 aligns across 9 bases. CDR1 and CDR2 (germline): MNHEY, SVGAGI. The CDR3 sequence is 15 residues long. V shed 2 bases and J 4 bases; nucleotides not matched to a gene: 3. CDR3 bases: TGTGCCAGCAGTTACCGAGCGGGGGGATACAATGAGCAGTTCTTC. This codes for CASSYRAGGYNEQFF.

This rearrangement joins TRBV6-2 or TRBV6-3 to TRBJ2-7; 11 bases are shared with TRBD2. From germline, CDR1 is MNHEY and CDR2 SVGEGT. This CDR3 has 19 amino acids. V was clipped by 2 bases and J by 4 bases; unmatched bases: 16. CDR3 nucleotide sequence: TGTGCCAGCAGTTACCCGGTGCCCGCATCTAGCGGGAGGTTGTACGAGCAGTACTTC. It is translated as CASSYPVPASSGRLYEQYF.

This chain connects TRBV7-8 to TRBJ2-1, with D unresolved. Trimming removed 5 bases from V and 0 bases from J, with 14 bases in between. The CDR3 totals 16 residues. Per germline, CDR1 SGHVS and CDR2 FQNEAQ. CDR3 sequence: CASSPSVWGSYNEQFF. As DNA, the CDR3 is TGTGCCAGCAGCCCCTCGGTCTGGGGCTCCTACAATGAGCAGTTCTTC.

This clonotype was found a few times. This chain connects TRBV27 to TRBJ1-2, with 7 nucleotides matching TRBD1. The germline V gene has CDR1 MNHEY and CDR2 SMNVEV (reference sequence). V trimming: 6 bases; J trimming: 2 bases; junction bases outside the gene matches: 6. This CDR3 is built from 14 residues. In DNA form, the CDR3 reads TGTGCCAGCAGAGTATCGACAGGGAACTATGGCTACACCTTC. This sequence encodes CASRVSTGNYGYTF.